The 25 T cell receptor beta chains given below trace back to one sample, sequenced in a study of blood T cell repertoires in COVID-19. Assay: immunoSEQ multiplex PCR; the TCRdb copy retains only in-frame clones and omits some. The data show approximately 110,000 clones, 84% seen once. Sequenced sample: peripheral blood. The receptors come from a woman in her forties or fifties with acute or convalescent COVID-19.

The chain carries TRBV6-1 and TRBJ1-2; D gene ambiguous. V was shortened by 0 bases and J by 7 bases, with 6 bases between the two germline ends. Germline assignment: CDR1 MNHNS and CDR2 SASEGT. The CDR3 sequence is 12 residues long. CDR3 coding DNA: TGTGCCAGCAGTGAAGCGGGAGGTGGCTACACCTTC. Translating gives CASSEAGGGYTF.

The rearrangement links TRBV3-1 (or the pseudogene TRBV3-2) to TRBJ2-1; D is undetermined. Germline assignment: CDR1 LGHDT and CDR2 YNNKEL (reference sequence). The ends were cut back, 0 bases at V and 5 bases at J, with 11 bases in the middle. The CDR3 loop spans 15 amino acids. Written as DNA, the CDR3 is TGTGCCAGCAGCCAAGATTTGGGCTACCACAATGAGCAGTTCTTC. This sequence encodes CASSQDLGYHNEQFF.

In its sample, this clone was seen a few times. The rearrangement uses TRBV6-1 and TRBJ2-7; 7 bases are shared with TRBD1. The CDR3 consists of 14 residues. J lost 0 bases, V lost 2 bases, and 1 base had no gene match. The germline V gene has CDR1 MNHNS and CDR2 SASEGT. The CDR3 sequence: CASSEKGASYEQYF. CDR3 DNA: TGTGCCAGCAGTGAAAAGGGGGCCTCCTACGAGCAGTACTTC.

The V call is TRBV9, the J call TRBJ1-2, with D possibly being TRBD1 (6 bases). The CDR3 has 12 residues. V lost 7 bases, J lost 2 bases, and 9 bases lay in between. Germline V lookup: CDR1 SGDLS, CDR2 YYNGEE. This chain's CDR3 is CASGQGNYGYTF. As DNA, the CDR3 is TGTGCCAGCGGGCAGGGGAACTATGGCTACACCTTC.

A single count supports this clone. The genes are TRBV7-3 and TRBJ1-4; 9 positions match TRBD1. The CDR3 sequence is 14 residues long. The ends lost 5 bases at V and 6 bases at J; junction bases unmatched: 4. The germline gives CDR1 SGHTA, CDR2 FQGTGA. The CDR3 region has the DNA TGTGCCAGCAGCGCTCGGACAGGGGATGAAAAACTGTTTTTT. Translation: CASSARTGDEKLFF.

The chain is built from TRBV2 and TRBJ2-6; 9 nucleotides line up with TRBD1. This CDR3 has 15 residues. V was clipped by 8 bases and J by 2 bases; unmatched bases: 4. Germline V gene lookup returns CDR1 SNHLY and CDR2 FYNNEI. In DNA, the CDR3 is TGTGCCAGCCAGGGACAGGGAACTGGGGCCAACGTCCTGACTTTC. The encoded protein is CASQGQGTGANVLTF.

This clone showed up just once. This sequence joins TRBV9 and TRBJ1-2; 12 bases are shared with TRBD1. The CDR3 runs to 13 residues. The germline V gene encodes CDR1 SGDLS and CDR2 YYNGEE. V shed 3 bases, J shed 12 bases, and the junction held 6 bases outside the gene matches. The CDR3 protein is CASSAGQGAINTF. In DNA form, the CDR3 reads TGTGCCAGCAGCGCGGGACAGGGGGCGATCAACACCTTC.

This chain joins TRBV5-1 and TRBJ2-2; the match to TRBD1 covers 8 bases. The junction had 16 bases not matched to a gene; V was cut back by 5 bases and J by 13 bases. The CDR3 sequence is 15 residues long. Germline V CDR1 and CDR2: SGHRS, YFSETQ. In DNA, the CDR3 is TGCGCCAGCAGGTCAGGGGGCCTGGCCGCCGAGGTGCTGTTTTTT. Encoded protein: CASRSGGLAAEVLFF.

The chain uses TRBV10-3 and TRBJ1-4; 9 bases agree with TRBD1. CDR3 length: 16 amino acids. Germline V gene lookup returns CDR1 ENHRY and CDR2 SYGVKD. The V and J ends lost 0 bases and 4 bases, in that order; junction bases with no gene match: 3. The CDR3 region is CAISESGQGFNEKLFF. As DNA, the CDR3 is TGTGCCATCAGTGAGTCGGGACAGGGCTTTAATGAAAAACTGTTTTTT.

This clone turned up a few times. The genes are TRBV9 and TRBJ1-2, with 7 bases that match TRBD1. This CDR3 has 14 amino acids. V dropped 6 bases and J dropped 8; count of bases not matched to a gene: 13. Germline CDR1 and CDR2: SGDLS and YYNGEE. CDR3 DNA: TGTGCCAGCACGGTTCAACAGGGGATTGGAGGCTACACCTTC. Translation: CASTVQQGIGGYTF.

As DNA, the CDR3 is TGTGCCAGCAGCTTAGGAGCTGCGGGGGGCTTCTACACAGATACGCAGTATTTT. As protein: CASSLGAAGGFYTDTQYF. This rearrangement joins TRBV11-2 to TRBJ2-3, with 8 positions matching TRBD2. Germline V lookup: CDR1 SGHAT, CDR2 FQNNGV. The CDR3 length is 18 residues. V shed 1 base and J 2 bases; nucleotides not matched to a gene: 11. Filled out from reference TRBV11-2 and TRBJ2-3, the complete variable domain reads EAGVAQSPRYKIIEKRQSVAFWCNPISGHATLYWYQQILGQGPKLLIQFQNNGVVDDSQLPKDRFSAERLKGVDSTLKIQPAKLEDSAVYLCASSLGAAGGFYTDTQYFGPGTRLTVL.

The V and J genes are TRBV6-1 and TRBJ2-1; the D gene is possibly TRBD1 (5 bases). The CDR3 spans 16 residues. Germline V CDR1 and CDR2: MNHNS, SASEGT. The ends were cut back, 1 base at V and 0 bases at J, with 10 bases in the middle. CDR3: CASSEGRGDSYNEQFF. The CDR3 region has the DNA TGTGCCAGCAGTGAAGGTAGGGGTGACTCCTACAATGAGCAGTTCTTC.

J is TRBJ1-2 and V is TRBV14; tentatively, D is TRBD1 (5 bases). CDR1 is SGHDN, CDR2 FVKESK, per germline. V dropped 0 bases and J dropped 9 bases, with 20 bases sitting between them. This CDR3 has 16 amino acids. Written as DNA, the CDR3 is TGTGCCAGCAGCCAAGATATGAGTGGAGGGGCAGGGAGCTACACCTTC. Amino acids: CASSQDMSGGAGSYTF.

V usage is TRBV6-5 and J usage is TRBJ1-6; 9 bases line up with TRBD1. Trimming took 6 bases from V and 9 from J; bases not matched to a gene: 9. CDR1 and CDR2 from the germline V gene are MNHEY and SVGAGI. This CDR3 region has 15 residues. CDR3 DNA sequence: TGTGCCAGCAGCTATGGGACAGGGAGGGGTTCACCCCTCCACTTT. Amino acids: CASSYGTGRGSPLHF.

The J gene is TRBJ1-5, the V gene TRBV5-8, with a tentative D call TRBD1 (5 bases). The CDR3 runs 14 residues. Trimming left V 6 bases short and J 6 bases short, with 16 bases between. CDR1 is SGHTS, CDR2 YDEGEE, per germline. The CDR3 protein is CASTNQGSRQPQHF. CDR3 DNA: TGTGCCAGCACCAACCAGGGAAGTCGTCAGCCCCAGCATTTT.

The CDR3 is CASSLPDSGEYTDTQYF. CDR3 sequence (DNA): TGTGCCAGCAGCTTACCGGACTCGGGAGAATATACAGATACGCAGTATTTT. The chain links TRBV7-3 to TRBJ2-3; D might be TRBD2 (6 bases). CDR1 is SGHTA, CDR2 FQGTGA, per germline. V was trimmed by 2 bases and J by 3 bases, leaving 18 bases between them. CDR3 length: 17 amino acids.

The table lists this clone with a count of one. The chain combines TRBV11-3 with TRBJ2-5; TRBD2 matches 12 bases. The CDR3 consists of 16 residues. J gave up 5 bases and V 5 bases, and 9 bases lay outside the gene matches. Germline CDR1 is SGHNT and CDR2 is YENEEA. This chain's CDR3 is CASSLSSGGARETQYF. Written as DNA, the CDR3 is TGTGCCAGCAGCCTCTCTAGCGGGGGGGCCCGGGAGACCCAGTACTTC.

The chain carries TRBV5-1 and TRBJ2-4; TRBD2 agrees at 7 bases. The length of the CDR3 is 15 residues. With V trimmed by 4 bases and J by 3 bases, 7 bases remained unmatched. Germline values: CDR1 SGHRS, CDR2 YFSETQ. The CDR3 nucleotides read TGCGCCAGCAGCGTGGGGGAGGGCGGCAAAAACATTCAGTACTTC. Amino acids: CASSVGEGGKNIQYF. The variable domain in full, with the rest retrieved from reference TRBV5-1 and TRBJ2-4, is KAGVTQTPRYLIKTRGQQVTLSCSPISGHRSVSWYQQTPGQGLQFLFEYFSETQRNKGNFPGRFSGRQFSNSRSEMNVSTLELGDSALYLCASSVGEGGKNIQYFGAGTRLSVL.

The chain employs TRBV3-1 (or the pseudogene TRBV3-2) and TRBJ1-6; 9 positions match TRBD1. Germline CDR1 LGHDT, CDR2 YNNKEL (reference sequence). V trimming: 4 bases; J trimming: 9 bases; junction bases outside the gene matches: 7. This CDR3 is built from 15 residues. The CDR3 spells CASSLQGAPGSPLHF. CDR3 coding DNA: TGTGCCAGCAGCCTACAGGGGGCGCCGGGTTCACCCCTCCACTTT.

The CDR3 here is CASSLTGSGNTIYF. CDR3 nucleotide sequence: TGTGCCAGCAGCTTAACAGGATCTGGAAACACCATATATTTT. The chain combines TRBV7-9 with TRBJ1-3, with D perhaps TRBD1 (5 bases). This CDR3 has 14 amino acids. V lost 2 bases, J lost 1 base, and 6 bases lay in between. Germline V gene sequence: CDR1 SEHNR, CDR2 FQNEAQ (reference sequence).

The CDR3 DNA follows: TGTGCCAGCAGTGATCTAAGGCGGGGGCCGACAGATACGCAGTATTTT. Its protein product is CASSDLRRGPTDTQYF. This chain joins TRBV25-1 and TRBJ2-3; possibly TRBD2 for D (7 bases). CDR3 size: 16 residues. Germline V CDR1 and CDR2: MGHDK, SYGVNS. V shed 3 bases and J shed 3 bases, with 16 bases lying between them.

This clone has just a few counts. This rearrangement joins TRBV30 to TRBJ1-4; no firm D call. With 0 bases removed from V and 5 bases from J, the gap between germline ends came to 13 bases. The CDR3 sequence is 15 residues long. The germline V gene encodes CDR1 GTSNPN and CDR2 SVGIG (reference sequence). CDR3 amino acids: CAWSVKGGGNEKLFF. CDR3 in DNA: TGTGCCTGGAGTGTGAAGGGTGGCGGGAATGAAAAACTGTTTTTT.

The chain is built from TRBV2 and TRBJ1-1, with 9 nucleotides matching TRBD1. The CDR3 runs to 15 residues. Germline V CDR1 and CDR2: SNHLY, FYNNEI. Trimming took 6 bases from V and 4 from J; bases not matched to a gene: 9. In DNA, the CDR3 is TGTGCCAGCAGCCCGGCACGGGACAGGGTCACTGAAGCTTTCTTT. It encodes CASSPARDRVTEAFF.

V gene TRBV6-5 combines with J gene TRBJ2-7, with 10 bases aligning to TRBD1. The trim removed 2 bases at V and 3 bases at J, leaving 7 bases unmatched. There are 16 residues in the CDR3. Germline V gene data show CDR1 as MNHEY and CDR2 as SVGAGI. The CDR3 bases are TGTGCCAGCAGTTACGGGCCCGGGACAGGGGTCTACGAGCAGTACTTC. It is translated as CASSYGPGTGVYEQYF.

The chain combines TRBV5-5 with TRBJ1-1; D gene unclear. With 1 base removed from V and 6 bases from J, the gap between germline ends came to 16 bases. CDR3 length equals 15 residues. Germline V gene data show CDR1 as SGHKS and CDR2 as YYEKEE (reference sequence). The CDR3 nucleotides are TGTGCCAGCAGCTTGATTGCAGGCCTCAATTCTGAAGCTTTCTTT. Translation: CASSLIAGLNSEAFF.